This T cell receptor (beta chain) comes out of a study of blood T cell repertoires in COVID-19. This CDR3 spans 16 amino acids. Trimming took 0 bases from V and 2 from J; bases not matched to a gene: 3. Germline CDR1 and CDR2: MGHRA and YSYEKL. Profiled with immunoSEQ multiplex PCR; TCRdb holds only in-frame clones, not every one. Here the sample spans 110,000 to 150,000 clones, 76% being singletons. The chain carries TRBV4-1 and TRBJ2-3; 9 positions match TRBD2. What was sequenced was peripheral blood. This receptor was obtained from a man aged 55 to 70 with acute or convalescent COVID-19. The CDR3 protein is CASSQDAGGITDTQYF. Written as DNA, the CDR3 is TGCGCCAGCAGCCAAGATGCGGGAGGGATCACAGATACGCAGTATTTT.